The entry below gives a single TCR beta chain sequence along with its context. The clone's antigen remains unknown. There are no base qualities to consult, and no much larger clone falls within one base. Including the terminal cysteine and phenylalanine, the CDR3 comprises 14 residues. Only the CDR3 region is kept as DNA, spanning 42 bases read in frame from base 1. Between the V and J ends, shortened by 1 base and 7 bases respectively, the junction contains 11 bases. CDR1 LGHNA and CDR2 YSLEER are derived from the germline V gene. The data derive from a study of cytomegalovirus exposure and HLA in healthy donors (dated by TCRdb to about 2017). About the investigation overall: The 650 to 800 repertoires of the first cohort and the 95 to 150 validation repertoires were produced on the same platform, according to a later analysis. The study aimed to test whether signatures of past pathogen exposure could be identified by cataloging public T cell receptors. To predict cytomegalovirus infection status, the study combined high-throughput TCR immunosequencing, statistical association of individual TCRs with disease status, and machine learning. Besides the first cohort of roughly 700 subjects, a separate validation cohort made up of 95 to 150 different subjects was used. Overall study outcomes, separate from this receptor: While some public TCRs were present in many individuals, most TCR sequences turned up only very rarely across donors. A later analysis found that TCRs clustered in the first cohort also tended to co-occur in the roughly 120 validation repertoires, with 90% to 95% of cluster scores above 0. A later analysis had no HLA typing for the validation cohort, so co-occurrence there was scored across all 110 or so repertoires. A total of roughly 160 TCR beta chains were listed by the study as associated with cytomegalovirus. A few of the identified cytomegalovirus-associated TCR beta chains were confirmed in vitro to be specific for cytomegalovirus antigens. It was suggested by the authors that the approach could potentially be generalized to other disease states and immunological phenotypes. Cytomegalovirus status was reported to be diagnosed by the classifier with high specificity and sensitivity in both the original and validation cohorts.

Donors formed part of the validation cohort, which comprised 120 subjects and was distinct from the first cohort of several hundred subjects. Libraries came from the immunoSEQ multiplex PCR assay. The study's processing was this. A statistical classification framework was developed to diagnose cytomegalovirus status using the catalog of TCR beta chain sequences. Not all clones reach the TCRdb copy of this immuneACCESS table, which keeps in-frame sequences only. Checked studies attribute under half of the gap to unresolved V genes and leave the rest unexplained. V, J and clone size derive from that table, while D and trimming were established from the DNA sequence. This sample comprises roughly 300,000 clones, about 90% of them detected only once. The ten largest make up roughly 1.2% of the sample.

The sequence was obtained from a woman aged 25 to 45 in good health and CMV-seropositive. The sequence links TRBV4-3 to TRBJ2-1, with the D call tentatively TRBD1 or TRBD2, each fitting 5 bases. The sequenced sample consisted of PBMCs. The nucleotides are TGCGCCAGCAGCCAAGGGGGGTGGGAGAATGAGCAGTTCTTC. It translates as CASSQGGWENEQFF.